The next 24 T cell receptor beta chains were all read from a single sample in a study of T cell responses to AZD1222 COVID-19 vaccine. Method: immunoSEQ multiplex PCR; TCRdb's copy keeps in-frame clones and lacks some. The sample has about 86,000 clones, 89% seen once. Sequenced material: peripheral blood, taken 28 days after the second AZD1222 dose. The receptors were gathered from an adult who received the AZD1222 COVID-19 vaccine.

The chain carries TRBV6-5 and TRBJ2-3; D is possibly TRBD1 (6 bases). The CDR3 runs to 13 residues. V was clipped by 2 bases and J by 3 bases, with 6 bases between them. CDR1 and CDR2 (germline): MNHEY, SVGAGI. CDR3 coding DNA: TGTGCCAGCAGTTACCAGGGGACAGATACGCAGTATTTT. Translating it yields CASSYQGTDTQYF.

The chain carries TRBV27 and TRBJ1-6, with D tentatively TRBD1 (5 bases). This CDR3 spans 16 amino acids. Germline values: CDR1 MNHEY, CDR2 SMNVEV (reference sequence). V was cut by 4 bases and J by 9 bases, with 19 bases left in between. The CDR3 region is CASSSSWQGRGSPLHF. The CDR3 DNA is TGTGCCAGCAGTTCCTCCTGGCAGGGCCGGGGTTCACCCCTCCACTTT.

V is TRBV2 and J is TRBJ1-6; D call uncertain. The CDR3 is 13 amino acids. V was cut by 1 base and J by 6 bases, with 4 bases left in between. Germline V gene data show CDR1 as SNHLY and CDR2 as FYNNEI. In DNA form, the CDR3 reads TGTGCCAGCAGTGAAGTCCCTAATTCACCCCTCCACTTT. Translation gives CASSEVPNSPLHF. The full variable domain, in which reference TRBV2 and TRBJ1-6 provide the parts outside the CDR3, is EPEVTQTPSHQVTQMGQEVILRCVPISNHLYFYWYRQILGQKVEFLVSFYNNEISEKSEIFDDQFSVERPDGSNFTLKIRSTKLEDSAMYFCASSEVPNSPLHFGNGTRLTVT.

The chain carries TRBV7-9 and TRBJ1-6; 7 bases agree with TRBD1. After removal of 3 bases from V and 6 bases from J, the junction contained 8 bases not matched to a gene. The CDR3 is made up of 16 amino acids. In germline, CDR1 is SEHNR, CDR2 FQNEAQ (reference sequence). The CDR3 reads CASSLGGQNLNSPLHF. CDR3 bases: TGTGCCAGCAGCTTGGGGGGACAGAACCTTAATTCACCCCTCCACTTT.

This chain connects TRBV20-1 to TRBJ1-6, with D possibly TRBD1 on 5 matching bases. V lost 1 base to trimming and J lost 12 bases, with 7 bases between them. The CDR3 is 11 amino acids. Germline CDR1 and CDR2: DFQATT and SNEGSKA (reference sequence). Here the CDR3 reads CSARGGGPLHF. The CDR3 DNA is TGCAGTGCTAGAGGGGGGGGACCCCTCCACTTT.

The V gene is TRBV5-4, the J gene TRBJ1-1; D gene ambiguous. CDR3 length: 14 amino acids. The V gene's germline CDR1 is SGHNT and CDR2 YYREEE (reference sequence). Trimming removed 0 bases at V and 7 bases at J, with 13 bases between. The chain's CDR3 is CASSLVGFWGEAFF. The CDR3 DNA reads TGTGCCAGCAGCTTGGTTGGTTTCTGGGGTGAAGCTTTCTTT.

The count of this clone is one. The chain carries TRBV2 and TRBJ2-7; possibly TRBD2 for D (7 bases). CDR1 and CDR2 from the germline V gene are SNHLY and FYNNEI. The length of the CDR3 is 16 residues. V lost 0 bases and J 3 bases, leaving 15 bases between the germline ends. CDR3 residues: CASSEAYGGLVYEQYF. DNA for the CDR3: TGTGCCAGCAGTGAAGCTTACGGGGGGCTCGTCTACGAGCAGTACTTC.

The genes are TRBV7-2 and TRBJ2-5, with 8 bases matching TRBD2. The V and J ends lost 2 bases and 0 bases, in that order; junction bases with no gene match: 2. CDR1 SGHTA and CDR2 FQGNSA come from the germline V gene. CDR3 length: 15 amino acids. CDR3 sequence (DNA): TGTGCCAGCAGCTTACAGCGGGGGCACCAAGAGACCCAGTACTTC. This gives the protein CASSLQRGHQETQYF. Full variable domain (missing parts from reference TRBV7-2 and TRBJ2-5): GAGVSQSPSNKVTEKGKDVELRCDPISGHTALYWYRQSLGQGLEFLIYFQGNSAPDKSGLPSDRFSAERTGGSVSTLTIQRTQQEDSAVYLCASSLQRGHQETQYFGPGTRLLVL.

The chain employs TRBV11-3 and TRBJ2-5; weak D call: TRBD1 (5 bases). The V gene's germline CDR1 is SGHNT and CDR2 YENEEA. V was trimmed by 0 bases and J by 7 bases, leaving 9 bases between them. This CDR3 contains 13 residues. The DNA of the CDR3 is TGTGCCAGCAGCTTAGAGGGTAGGGGGACCCAGTACTTC. It encodes CASSLEGRGTQYF.

This chain links TRBV10-3 with TRBJ2-7; D possibly corresponds to TRBD2 (5 bases). Germline values: CDR1 ENHRY, CDR2 SYGVKD. The CDR3 is 12 residues long. V dropped 8 bases and J dropped 5 bases, with 13 bases sitting between them. In nucleotides, the CDR3 is TGTGCCATCGGAACTAGTTTCCACGAGCAGTACTTC. It is translated as CAIGTSFHEQYF.

This chain uses TRBV6-1 with TRBJ2-3; D unclear. CDR3 size: 17 residues. The V end was cut by 0 bases, the J end by 1 base, with 14 bases between. The germline V gene encodes CDR1 MNHNS and CDR2 SASEGT. The DNA for the CDR3 is TGTGCCAGCAGTGAAGCTTCTCGGCTCAGCGGCACAGATACGCAGTATTTT. This gives the protein CASSEASRLSGTDTQYF.

The gene calls are TRBV16 and TRBJ2-2; 8 bases align to TRBD1. J was trimmed by 6 bases and V by 2 bases; bases with no gene match: 5. The CDR3 totals 15 residues. Germline CDR1 and CDR2: KGHSY and FQNENV. The CDR3 spells CASSQGRGRSGELFF. The CDR3, as DNA: TGTGCCAGCAGCCAAGGCAGGGGGCGTTCCGGGGAGCTGTTTTTT.

In its sample, this clone was seen once. This sequence joins TRBV18 and TRBJ1-1; D gene unclear. The germline V gene has CDR1 KGHSH and CDR2 LQKENI. The CDR3 totals 14 residues. V was shortened by 3 bases and J by 4 bases, with 12 bases between the two germline ends. CDR3: CASSPLEGTTEAFF. In DNA, the CDR3 is TGTGCCAGCTCACCGCTTGAGGGCACCACTGAAGCTTTCTTT.

The CDR3 loop reads CASSFLGTASYEQYF. CDR3 sequence (DNA): TGTGCCAGCAGTTTTCTGGGGACAGCGTCCTACGAGCAGTACTTC. This chain joins TRBV6-2 or TRBV6-3 and TRBJ2-7; 7 bases fit TRBD1. CDR3 length equals 15 residues. The germline CDR1 and CDR2 sequences are MNHEY and SVGEGT. V shed 4 bases, J shed 1 base, and the junction held 7 bases outside the gene matches.

The chain couples TRBV14 to TRBJ2-6, with TRBD1 matching over 8 bases. The CDR3 sequence is 18 residues long. V lost 1 base and J lost 0; bases outside the gene matches: 5. Germline-derived CDR1 and CDR2 are SGHDN and FVKESK. In DNA, the CDR3 is TGTGCCAGCAGCCAAGCGGGACAGGTTTTCTCTGGGGCCAACGTCCTGACTTTC. It codes for CASSQAGQVFSGANVLTF.

The sample holds one count of this clone. The V call is TRBV30, the J call TRBJ2-7; 10 nucleotides agree with TRBD2. CDR3 length: 16 residues. The ends lost 0 bases at V and 2 bases at J; junction bases unmatched: 7. From germline, CDR1 is GTSNPN and CDR2 SVGIG (reference sequence). Here the CDR3 reads CAWSVGSGGIAYEQYF. DNA for the CDR3: TGTGCCTGGAGTGTAGGTAGCGGGGGGATCGCCTACGAGCAGTACTTC.

This clone showed up just once. This chain uses TRBV6-1 with TRBJ1-5, with unresolved D. V lost 2 bases and J 0 bases, leaving 5 bases between the germline ends. The CDR3 has 14 residues. Germline CDR1 and CDR2: MNHNS and SASEGT. The CDR3 DNA reads TGTGCCAGCAGTGAACGGATTAGCAATCAGCCCCAGCATTTT. It codes for CASSERISNQPQHF.

This clone has just one count. The chain is built from TRBV27 and TRBJ2-6; D may be TRBD1 (6 bases). The ends were cut back, 10 bases at V and 1 base at J, with 14 bases in the middle. Germline loops: CDR1 MNHEY, CDR2 SMNVEV (reference sequence). There are 15 residues in the CDR3. The CDR3 coding sequence is TGTGCCACACAGGGTTTCGGTTCTGGGGCCAACGTCCTGACTTTC. Translated, it gives CATQGFGSGANVLTF.

The rearrangement joins TRBV19 to TRBJ2-2, with unresolved D. Germline assignment: CDR1 LNHDA and CDR2 SQIVND (reference sequence). The CDR3 has 14 amino acids. V lost 6 bases to trimming and J lost 1 base, with 9 bases between them. CDR3 sequence (DNA): TGTGCCAGTAGAATTTCAGGGAACACCGGGGAGCTGTTTTTT. Its protein is CASRISGNTGELFF.

The V call is TRBV4-1, the J call TRBJ2-2; 8 nucleotides match TRBD1. The V gene's germline CDR1 is MGHRA and CDR2 YSYEKL. The J segment lost 1 base and the V segment lost 3 bases, leaving 19 bases of the junction unmatched. This CDR3 region has 21 residues. The CDR3 region is CASSHHPGQATHNKNTGELFF. The CDR3 coding sequence is TGCGCCAGCAGCCACCACCCGGGACAGGCTACCCATAATAAGAACACCGGGGAGCTGTTTTTT.

This clone has a single count. One end of the junction does not line up with germline, which may come from a read error. The chain uses TRBV7-7 and TRBJ2-3, with D possibly TRBD1 on 5 matching bases. This CDR3 is 13 amino acids long. The germline gives CDR1 SSHAT, CDR2 FNYEAQ (reference sequence). As DNA, the CDR3 is TGTGCTAGCAGCCCGCGCAGGGCAGATACGCAGTATTTT. This gives the protein CASSPRRADTQYF.

The V call is TRBV6-5, the J call TRBJ1-2; possible D gene TRBD1, 6 bases. The germline V gene encodes CDR1 MNHEY and CDR2 SVGAGI. Trimming removed 6 bases from V and 8 bases from J, with 19 bases in between. The CDR3 length is 14 residues. In DNA, the CDR3 is TGTGCCAGCAGACGGGACACTTCTAACCGGGGCTACACCTTC. Translated: CASRRDTSNRGYTF.

CDR3 DNA: TGCGCCAGCAGTGAGTGCCCGGGGAGGGTCGGGCAACTGTTTTTT. Translated, it gives CASSECPGRVGQLFF. The chain recombines TRBV10-1 with TRBJ1-4; D is ambiguous. V gave up 1 base and J gave up 12 bases, with 18 bases separating them. CDR1 and CDR2 from the germline V gene are WNHNN and SYGVQD (reference sequence). CDR3 length: 15 amino acids.

This clone ranks as medium-sized (0.01 to 0.1%). The V and J genes are TRBV6-4 and TRBJ2-2; no clear D. Germline values: CDR1 MRHNA, CDR2 SNTAGT. This CDR3 is 13 amino acids long. V was shortened by 2 bases and J by 0 bases, with 1 base between the two germline ends. The CDR3 nucleotides are TGTGCCAGCAGTGACACGAACACCGGGGAGCTGTTTTTT. Its translation is CASSDTNTGELFF.